The rows below give T cell receptor beta chains drawn from one sample of a study of control samples from healthy donors and cancer patients. Only in-frame clones appear in the TCRdb table, and some are missing; sequencing was by immunoSEQ multiplex PCR. The sample has 200,000 to 250,000 clones, roughly 94% seen once. The sequencing input was blood. The receptor source for this set is a man aged 50 to 60 in good health. The CDR3 runs from the conserved cysteine through the conserved F or W. The D gene is left open where the match is weak. Clone size is stated in some rows and not others, as once, few, many or a class when expanded.

abundance: NA
d_gene: NA
j_gene: TRBJ1-4
v_gene: TRBV5-1
CDR3nt: TGCGCCAGCAGCTTGGCCCTGGGCGCAACTAATGAAAAACTGTTTTTT
CDR3aa: CASSLALGATNEKLFF

abundance: NA
d_gene: TRBD2
j_gene: TRBJ2-1
v_gene: TRBV27
CDR3nt: TGTGCCAGCAGTTTCTTTGGACTAGCGGGGGGACACAATGAGCAGTTCTTC
CDR3aa: CASSFFGLAGGHNEQFF

abundance: NA
d_gene: NA
j_gene: TRBJ2-5
v_gene: TRBV6-2/TRBV6-3
CDR3nt: TGTGCCAGCAGCCCTAGGACGGCGTACCAAGAGACCCAGTACTTC
CDR3aa: CASSPRTAYQETQYF

abundance: NA
d_gene: NA
j_gene: TRBJ2-7
v_gene: TRBV5-4
CDR3nt: TGTGCCAGCAGCTCTCAAGATAGGGGGTACGAGCAGTACTTC
CDR3aa: CASSSQDRGYEQYF

abundance: NA
d_gene: NA
j_gene: TRBJ2-2
v_gene: TRBV19
CDR3nt: TGTGCCAGTAGTACCATTCACACCGGGGAGCTGTTTTTT
CDR3aa: CASSTIHTGELFF

abundance: NA
d_gene: NA
j_gene: TRBJ2-1
v_gene: TRBV5-8
CDR3nt: TGTGCCAGCAGCCTCAGGGTCTTGAGGGGTGAGCAGTTCTTC
CDR3aa: CASSLRVLRGEQFF

abundance: NA
d_gene: NA
j_gene: TRBJ1-1
v_gene: TRBV30
CDR3nt: TGTGCCTGGTGTCCGGGCAACACTGAAGCTTTCTTT
CDR3aa: CAWCPGNTEAFF

abundance: NA
d_gene: NA
j_gene: TRBJ2-3
v_gene: TRBV9
CDR3nt: TGTGCCAGCAGCGTTTCAACAGATACGCAGTATTTT
CDR3aa: CASSVSTDTQYF

abundance: NA
d_gene: NA
j_gene: TRBJ1-2
v_gene: TRBV28
CDR3nt: TGTGCCAGCAGTTTGAGCCTCGTCCTTGGCGATGGCTACACCTTC
CDR3aa: CASSLSLVLGDGYTF

abundance: NA
d_gene: NA
j_gene: TRBJ1-4
v_gene: TRBV27
CDR3nt: TGTGCCAGCAGTCTACTTACCGGGAGCCCAGAAAAACTGTTTTTT
CDR3aa: CASSLLTGSPEKLFF

abundance: NA
d_gene: TRBD1
j_gene: TRBJ1-2
v_gene: TRBV19
CDR3nt: TGTGCCAGTAGTCCCGGGACAGGGGGATTCTATGGCTACACCTTC
CDR3aa: CASSPGTGGFYGYTF

abundance: once
d_gene: TRBD1
j_gene: TRBJ1-5
v_gene: TRBV18
CDR3nt: TGTGCCAGCTCACCCCTGCCGACAGGGCTCAATCAGCCCCAGCATTTT
CDR3aa: CASSPLPTGLNQPQHF

abundance: NA
d_gene: NA
j_gene: TRBJ1-6
v_gene: TRBV7-2
CDR3nt: TGTGCCACCTCCGAGGATTTTAGCTCCTATAATTCACCCCTCCACTTT
CDR3aa: CATSEDFSSYNSPLHF

abundance: NA
d_gene: TRBD1
j_gene: TRBJ2-6
v_gene: TRBV7-3
CDR3nt: TGTGCCAGCACCCTGACAGGGCGAAGCTCTGGGGCCAACGTCCTGACTTTC
CDR3aa: CASTLTGRSSGANVLTF

abundance: NA
d_gene: TRBD1
j_gene: TRBJ1-1
v_gene: TRBV11-2
CDR3nt: TGTGCCAGCAGCTTAGGCTTGACAGGGGGAGGACGAGACATTGAAGCTTTCTTT
CDR3aa: CASSLGLTGGGRDIEAFF

abundance: NA
d_gene: TRBD1
j_gene: TRBJ2-5
v_gene: TRBV5-1
CDR3nt: TGCGCCAGCAGCGGCGGGACAGGGGGTTACCAAGAGACCCAGTACTTC
CDR3aa: CASSGGTGGYQETQYF

abundance: NA
d_gene: TRBD1
j_gene: TRBJ1-5
v_gene: TRBV19
CDR3nt: TGTGCCAGTAGTACGGGACAGGGGATGCAGCCCCAGCATTTT
CDR3aa: CASSTGQGMQPQHF

abundance: NA
d_gene: TRBD1
j_gene: TRBJ1-1
v_gene: TRBV10-3
CDR3nt: TGTGCCACCGGGGGACAGAAGAACACTGAAGCTTTCTTT
CDR3aa: CATGGQKNTEAFF

abundance: NA
d_gene: NA
j_gene: TRBJ1-4
v_gene: TRBV6-5
CDR3nt: TGTGCCAGCAGAGGGGGGTTTCTGGGAGACGAAAAACTGTTTTTT
CDR3aa: CASRGGFLGDEKLFF

abundance: once
d_gene: NA
j_gene: TRBJ2-4
v_gene: TRBV18
CDR3nt: TGTGCCAGCGGGGAGTTAGCCAAAAACATTCAGTACTTC
CDR3aa: CASGELAKNIQYF

abundance: NA
d_gene: TRBD1
j_gene: TRBJ1-1
v_gene: TRBV6-5
CDR3nt: TGTGCCAGCAGTCCAGGACAGGGGAGAGCTTTCTTT
CDR3aa: CASSPGQGRAFF

abundance: NA
d_gene: TRBD1
j_gene: TRBJ1-2
v_gene: TRBV28
CDR3nt: TGTGCCAGCAGATCAGGGGGCTTGGGCTACACCTTC
CDR3aa: CASRSGGLGYTF

abundance: few
d_gene: NA
j_gene: TRBJ2-6
v_gene: TRBV3-1/TRBV3-2
CDR3nt: TGTGCCAGCAGCCAACCCAACCACTTCTCTGGGGCCAACGTCCTGACTTTC
CDR3aa: CASSQPNHFSGANVLTF

abundance: NA
d_gene: NA
j_gene: TRBJ1-3
v_gene: TRBV27
CDR3nt: TGTGCCACCCGGGATTACTCTGGAAACACCATATATTTT
CDR3aa: CATRDYSGNTIYF

abundance: NA
d_gene: NA
j_gene: TRBJ1-1
v_gene: TRBV6-5
CDR3nt: TGTGCCAGCATCGGGAGTATGAACACTGAAGCTTTCTTT
CDR3aa: CASIGSMNTEAFF

abundance: NA
d_gene: NA
j_gene: TRBJ1-5
v_gene: TRBV6-6
CDR3nt: TGTGCCAGCAGACTGGACAGTTCTCAGCCCCAGCATTTT
CDR3aa: CASRLDSSQPQHF

abundance: NA
d_gene: NA
j_gene: TRBJ1-2
v_gene: TRBV6-1
CDR3nt: TGTGCCAGCAGTGAAGCGCTCGGGGCAGCCCGAGATAATGGCTACACCTTC
CDR3aa: CASSEALGAARDNGYTF

abundance: NA
d_gene: NA
j_gene: TRBJ1-4
v_gene: TRBV6-6
CDR3nt: TGTGCCAGCAGACGCTTAGGGCAGGGAAATGAAAAACTGTTTTTT
CDR3aa: CASRRLGQGNEKLFF

abundance: NA
d_gene: NA
j_gene: TRBJ1-2
v_gene: TRBV7-2
CDR3nt: TGTGCCAGCAGCCCGGGAGGCACTACTACATATGGCTACACCTTC
CDR3aa: CASSPGGTTTYGYTF

abundance: NA
d_gene: TRBD1
j_gene: TRBJ2-1
v_gene: TRBV19
CDR3nt: TGTGCCAGTACCCCTCCCGGGACAGTCAGGGATGAGCAGTTCTTC
CDR3aa: CASTPPGTVRDEQFF

abundance: NA
d_gene: NA
j_gene: TRBJ1-1
v_gene: TRBV20-1
CDR3nt: TGCAGTGCTACACCTTCCCCTGAAGCTTTCTTT
CDR3aa: CSATPSPEAFF

abundance: NA
d_gene: NA
j_gene: TRBJ1-1
v_gene: TRBV5-1
CDR3nt: TGCGCCAGCAGCGCGACAGGCCTCCCGAACACTGAAGCTTTCTTT
CDR3aa: CASSATGLPNTEAFF

abundance: NA
d_gene: NA
j_gene: TRBJ1-1
v_gene: TRBV6-5
CDR3nt: TGTGCCAGCAGCAGGCCCGGGCTTGGGACTGAAGCTTTCTTT
CDR3aa: CASSRPGLGTEAFF

abundance: NA
d_gene: NA
j_gene: TRBJ1-3
v_gene: TRBV5-4
CDR3nt: TGTGCCAGCAGCTTGGTAGGCGGAAACACCATATATTTT
CDR3aa: CASSLVGGNTIYF

abundance: NA
d_gene: TRBD1
j_gene: TRBJ2-7
v_gene: TRBV4-2
CDR3nt: TGTGCCAGCAGCCGTGGGGACAGCTACGAGCAGTACTTC
CDR3aa: CASSRGDSYEQYF